The T cell receptor beta chain described here comes from a study of CD8 T cells in Susac syndrome. Germline V gives CDR1 SEHNR, CDR2 FQNEAQ (reference sequence). The CDR3 has 15 residues. V gave up 5 bases and J gave up 2 bases; unmatched junction bases: 3. Regarding this clonotype: Antigen specificity is unknown.

The authors carried out high-throughput sequencing of TCR beta. They applied it to CD8+ and CD4+ T cells obtained from blood. TEMRA cells were FACS-enriched, while CD8+ and CD4+ T cells were negatively isolated. With random hexamers, 0.5 to 1 ug RNA was reverse transcribed. Amplification of the TCR beta CDR3 was carried out by immunoSEQ multiplex PCR, which spanned a total of 54 Vbeta and 13 Jbeta segments. TCRdb analysed the immunoSEQ multiplex PCR reads with MiXCR anew, one entry per CDR3 protein. The sample includes about 200,000 distinct CDR3 sequences, roughly 94% of them seen just once. Findings and caveats of the study: As the study acknowledged, the number of individuals who were part of its TCR sequencing and HLA analysis was relatively small.

The sequence was obtained from a human donor in good health. The sequenced sample was CD4+ T cells from PBMCs. The chain links TRBV7-9 to TRBJ2-6, with 7 bases fitting TRBD2. CDR3 in amino acids: CASSQRGPGANVLTF. The CDR3 DNA follows: TGTGCCAGCAGCCAGCGGGGTCCTGGGGCCAACGTCCTGACTTTC.